This passage covers 27 T cell receptor beta chains from one sample sequenced in a study of blood T cell repertoires in COVID-19. The data were produced by immunoSEQ multiplex PCR, yet TCRdb's version contains in-frame clones alone and is incomplete. The sample yields approximately 440,000 clones, more than 70% seen once. The sample was peripheral blood. The receptor set was obtained from a woman aged 45-65 years with COVID-19, enrolled during active disease.

V usage is TRBV2 and J usage is TRBJ2-1; a possible D gene is TRBD2 (7 bases). Trimming cost V 6 bases and J 5 bases, with 26 bases left between them. CDR3 length: 18 amino acids. Per the germline V gene, CDR1 is SNHLY and CDR2 is FYNNEI. In DNA form, the CDR3 reads TGTGCCAGCAGAGCTCCGGTTTGGTATGGGGGGGGCGACAATGAGCAGTTCTTC. Its protein product is CASRAPVWYGGGDNEQFF.

The rearrangement uses TRBV19 and TRBJ1-1, with 8 bases aligning to TRBD1. V shed 5 bases and J 5 bases; nucleotides not matched to a gene: 4. Looked up from germline, CDR1 is LNHDA and CDR2 is SQIVND (reference sequence). This CDR3 region has 13 residues. This CDR3 is CASSSGGRTEAFF. In DNA, the CDR3 is TGTGCCAGTAGTTCAGGGGGCAGGACTGAAGCTTTCTTT.

J is TRBJ1-6 and V is TRBV18, with D tentatively TRBD1 (5 bases). Germline V gene sequence: CDR1 KGHSH, CDR2 LQKENI. This CDR3 comprises 15 residues. Trimming took off 1 base at V and 2 bases at J, with 6 bases between the two ends. CDR3 in amino acids: CASSPQGPYNSPLHF. Written as DNA, the CDR3 is TGTGCCAGCTCACCACAGGGGCCCTATAATTCACCCCTCCACTTT.

The sample holds one count of this clone. The J gene is TRBJ1-4, the V gene TRBV18; TRBD1 matches 7 bases. The CDR3 totals 17 residues. Germline CDR1 KGHSH, CDR2 LQKENI. V shed 2 bases, J shed 4 bases, and the junction held 10 bases outside the gene matches. CDR3 nucleotides: TGTGCCAGCTCACCAGTGTACAGGGGACTCATTAATGAAAAACTGTTTTTT. Translated: CASSPVYRGLINEKLFF.

V gene TRBV5-6 combines with J gene TRBJ2-3; D unclear. Germline CDR1 SGHDT, CDR2 YYEEEE. The CDR3 totals 13 residues. The V end lost 2 bases, the J end lost 2 bases, and 6 bases lay between the germline ends. CDR3 loop: CASSFQYTDTQYF. DNA of the CDR3: TGTGCCAGCAGCTTTCAGTACACAGATACGCAGTATTTT.

This clone has a handful of counts. The genes are TRBV7-9 and TRBJ1-2; 7 nucleotides line up with TRBD1. J was trimmed by 8 bases and V by 3 bases; bases with no gene match: 6. Germline-derived CDR1 and CDR2 are SEHNR and FQNEAQ (reference sequence). The CDR3 is made up of 13 amino acids. The CDR3 DNA is TGTGCCAGCAGCTTTATTGACAGGGACGGCTACACCTTC. Translation gives CASSFIDRDGYTF. Full variable domain (rest looked up from reference TRBV7-9 and TRBJ1-2): DTGVSQNPRHKITKRGQNVTFRCDPISEHNRLYWYRQTLGQGPEFLTYFQNEAQLEKSRLLSDRFSAERPKGSFSTLEIQRTEQGDSAMYLCASSFIDRDGYTFGSGTRLTVV.

The rearrangement uses TRBV19 and TRBJ1-5, with 8 bases aligning to TRBD1. V lost 7 bases and J lost 0; bases outside the gene matches: 5. This CDR3 is built from 15 residues. In germline, CDR1 is LNHDA, CDR2 SQIVND (reference sequence). The chain's CDR3 is CASTRQGSSNQPQHF. The CDR3 DNA sequence: TGTGCCAGTACCAGACAGGGGTCTAGCAATCAGCCCCAGCATTTT.

This sequence joins TRBV6-1 and TRBJ2-5, with D possibly matching TRBD2 (5 bases). Germline assignment: CDR1 MNHNS and CDR2 SASEGT. CDR3 size: 14 residues. Deletions cut 1 base from V and 4 bases from J, with 10 bases between. The CDR3 here is CASSEGAGVETQYF. The CDR3 DNA reads TGTGCCAGCAGTGAAGGGGCCGGGGTAGAGACCCAGTACTTC.

The V gene is TRBV2, the J gene TRBJ2-3; D gene unclear. Trimming removed 7 bases from V and 3 bases from J, with 8 bases in between. Germline V gives CDR1 SNHLY, CDR2 FYNNEI. The CDR3 is 12 amino acids. This CDR3 is CASNRGTDTQYF. The CDR3 DNA reads TGTGCCAGCAATCGAGGAACAGATACGCAGTATTTT.

The rearrangement links TRBV5-1 to TRBJ2-7; D is uncertain. CDR1 and CDR2 from the germline V gene are SGHRS and YFSETQ. The germline V and J ends were trimmed by 0 bases and 3 bases, with 16 bases remaining between them. The CDR3 length is 16 residues. The CDR3 DNA reads as TGCGCCAGCAGCTTGGAACCGGTTGCCGGAGACTACGAGCAGTACTTC. Protein sequence: CASSLEPVAGDYEQYF.

This rearrangement joins TRBV18 to TRBJ1-2, with unresolved D. The germline V gene has CDR1 KGHSH and CDR2 LQKENI. The CDR3 is 14 amino acids. Between the trimmed V and J ends, which lost 2 bases and 8 bases, there was a span of 15 bases. The CDR3 DNA follows: TGTGCCAGCTCACCAGCGGAGTCCGGGGTCGGCTACACCTTC. Protein product: CASSPAESGVGYTF.

The rearrangement links TRBV5-1 to TRBJ2-1; 13 bases line up with TRBD2. This CDR3 comprises 17 residues. The V gene's germline CDR1 is SGHRS and CDR2 YFSETQ. The ends lost 4 bases at V and 0 bases at J; junction bases unmatched: 4. The CDR3 bases are TGCGCCAGCAGCCCGGGACTAGCGGGGAGCTCCTACAATGAGCAGTTCTTC. Residues: CASSPGLAGSSYNEQFF.

The chain employs TRBV19 and TRBJ2-1, with D perhaps matching TRBD2 (5 bases). The CDR3 length is 15 residues. The V and J ends lost 2 bases and 7 bases respectively, with 15 bases between them. Germline CDR1 LNHDA, CDR2 SQIVND (reference sequence). CDR3 in DNA: TGTGCCAGTAGTATAACCGGGGTCAGACGAAATGAGCAGTTCTTC. Residues: CASSITGVRRNEQFF.

The CDR3 protein is CASSSSPGQSGGTQYF. The CDR3, as DNA: TGCGCCAGCAGCTCCTCACCCGGACAGTCTGGGGGGACCCAGTACTTC. The rearrangement joins TRBV5-1 to TRBJ2-5; maybe TRBD1 (6 bases). Germline V CDR1 and CDR2: SGHRS, YFSETQ. The CDR3 sequence is 16 residues long. The V gene lost 3 bases and the J gene lost 7 bases, with 22 bases spanning the gap.

This sequence joins TRBV6-5 and TRBJ1-6; 7 bases agree with TRBD1. The trim removed 7 bases at V and 13 bases at J, leaving 13 bases unmatched. Germline V lookup: CDR1 MNHEY, CDR2 SVGAGI. The length of the CDR3 is 14 residues. In DNA, the CDR3 is TGTGCCAGCACACAAAGACAGGGATTCCTTCCCCTCCACTTT. Its protein product is CASTQRQGFLPLHF.

This clone has ten or more counts. The chain employs TRBV5-4 and TRBJ2-1, with 10 nucleotides matching TRBD1. Trimming at V came to 7 bases and at J to 7 bases, leaving 8 bases not matched to a gene. Germline CDR1 and CDR2: SGHNT and YYREEE (reference sequence). The CDR3 loop spans 14 amino acids. The CDR3 loop reads CASDDRGPGNEQFF. DNA for the CDR3: TGTGCCAGCGACGACAGGGGGCCGGGGAATGAGCAGTTCTTC.

The J gene is TRBJ1-1, the V gene TRBV6-5, with D maybe TRBD1 (5 bases). Trimming removed 8 bases at V and 2 bases at J, with 15 bases between. CDR3 length: 14 amino acids. The germline V gene encodes CDR1 MNHEY and CDR2 SVGAGI. CDR3 amino acids: CASRPAGRNTEAFF. In DNA, the CDR3 is TGTGCCAGCCGCCCTGCAGGGCGAAACACTGAAGCTTTCTTT.

The rearrangement joins TRBV7-9 to TRBJ1-2; TRBD1 aligns across 10 bases. The CDR3 consists of 15 residues. Trimming at V came to 6 bases and at J to 2 bases, leaving 6 bases not matched to a gene. Germline CDR1 SEHNR, CDR2 FQNEAQ (reference sequence). CDR3 loop: CASRRGQGVNYGYTF. DNA of the CDR3: TGTGCCAGCAGGCGAGGACAGGGGGTAAACTATGGCTACACCTTC. Full variable domain (outside the CDR3, taken from reference TRBV7-9 and TRBJ1-2): DTGVSQNPRHKITKRGQNVTFRCDPISEHNRLYWYRQTLGQGPEFLTYFQNEAQLEKSRLLSDRFSAERPKGSFSTLEIQRTEQGDSAMYLCASRRGQGVNYGYTFGSGTRLTVV.

This chain uses TRBV27 with TRBJ2-7; D remains unclear. V was trimmed by 2 bases and J by 6 bases, leaving 11 bases between them. The CDR3 is 13 amino acids. Germline loops: CDR1 MNHEY, CDR2 SMNVEV (reference sequence). The CDR3 DNA reads TGTGCCAGCAGTTTAGCGCGGATGGGCGAGCAGTACTTC. As protein: CASSLARMGEQYF.

V and J are TRBV11-2 and TRBJ2-3; a weak D match, TRBD2 (6 bases). The V end was cut by 3 bases, the J end by 4 bases, with 14 bases between. The CDR3 is 15 amino acids. Germline CDR1 SGHAT, CDR2 FQNNGV. This CDR3 is CASSLAGGSPDTQYF. The CDR3 DNA follows: TGTGCCAGCAGCTTGGCCGGGGGATCCCCAGATACGCAGTATTTT.

The chain carries TRBV14 and TRBJ2-3, with TRBD1 matching over 9 bases. V lost 5 bases, J lost 3 bases, and 9 bases stayed unmatched. The CDR3 is 16 amino acids. Germline CDR1 reads SGHDN; CDR2 reads FVKESK. In DNA, the CDR3 is TGTGCCAGCAGCTCGATTTTGGGGACAGGGACAGATACGCAGTATTTT. This translates into CASSSILGTGTDTQYF.

This rearrangement joins TRBV5-1 to TRBJ1-1; D might be TRBD1 (5 bases). The V end was cut by 0 bases, the J end by 7 bases, with 13 bases between. The CDR3 runs to 14 residues. Germline lookup yields CDR1 SGHRS and CDR2 YFSETQ. This CDR3 reads CASSLGPTGIEAFF. CDR3 sequence (DNA): TGCGCCAGCAGCTTGGGACCAACAGGCATTGAAGCTTTCTTT.

V is TRBV27 and J is TRBJ1-2; D gene ambiguous. Per germline, CDR1 MNHEY and CDR2 SMNVEV (reference sequence). This CDR3 is 14 amino acids long. V was clipped by 2 bases and J by 7 bases, with 14 bases between them. This chain's CDR3 is CASSLAGGLAGYTF. In nucleotides, the CDR3 is TGTGCCAGCAGTTTAGCAGGAGGATTGGCTGGCTACACCTTC.

The chain employs TRBV29-1 and TRBJ2-3, with D unclear. V was cut by 8 bases and J by 8 bases, with 11 bases left in between. Germline CDR1 reads SQVTM; CDR2 reads ANQGSEA. The CDR3 has 10 amino acids. CDR3 nucleotide sequence: TGCAGCCCACAAGAGGCTACGCAGTATTTT. Translating gives CSPQEATQYF.

This clone appeared once. The chain is built from TRBV5-8 and TRBJ1-2; no definite D call. The germline V gene has CDR1 SGHTS and CDR2 YDEGEE. CDR3 length equals 17 residues. Trimming stripped 3 bases from V and 2 bases from J, with 20 bases between. The CDR3 is CASSWAGVTRHNYGYTF. The CDR3 DNA reads TGTGCCAGCAGCTGGGCCGGTGTGACACGGCACAACTATGGCTACACCTTC.

V usage is TRBV11-2 and J usage is TRBJ1-2; no definite D call. The CDR3 totals 14 residues. Germline V CDR1 and CDR2: SGHAT, FQNNGV. V shed 1 base and J shed 6 bases, with 12 bases lying between them. The CDR3 coding sequence is TGTGCCAGCAGCTTAGTTGGGAGCGCCCATGGCTACACCTTC. Residues: CASSLVGSAHGYTF.

The chain links TRBV10-3 to TRBJ1-2, with TRBD1 matching 8 bases. The CDR3 has 13 residues. Looked up from germline, CDR1 is ENHRY and CDR2 is SYGVKD. V lost 10 bases and J lost 2; bases outside the gene matches: 6. Here the CDR3 reads CATWTGTNYGYTF. The CDR3 nucleotides are TGTGCCACTTGGACAGGGACGAACTATGGCTACACCTTC.